These 27 T cell receptor beta chains came from one sample sequenced in a study of shared clonotypes between healthy human individuals. Assay used: immunoSEQ multiplex PCR; TCRdb lists only in-frame clones, some missing. The sample records 1.4 million or so clones, approximately 98.5% being singletons. The specimen sequenced was naive CD4+ T cells sorted from blood. The subset here: CD45RA+ positively selected. The receptors stem from a young man in good health.

This chain uses TRBV30 with TRBJ2-3, with 7 bases aligning to TRBD1. Trimming took 0 bases from V and 8 from J; bases not matched to a gene: 8. The CDR3 extends over 14 amino acids. Germline lookup yields CDR1 GTSNPN and CDR2 SVGIG (reference sequence). This CDR3 is CAWSVVGQIGTQYF. The DNA of the CDR3 is TGTGCCTGGAGTGTAGTGGGACAGATAGGTACGCAGTATTTT.

The chain is built from TRBV20-1 and TRBJ2-5; no clear D. The CDR3 totals 10 residues. Germline V gives CDR1 DFQATT, CDR2 SNEGSKA (reference sequence). V dropped 7 bases and J dropped 4 bases, with 7 bases sitting between them. The CDR3 DNA follows: TGCAGTGAAGGACGAGAGACCCAGTACTTC. Amino acid sequence: CSEGRETQYF.

This clone was observed once. The rearrangement joins TRBV5-1 to TRBJ1-2; tentatively, D is TRBD1 (6 bases). Germline CDR1 reads SGHRS; CDR2 reads YFSETQ. This CDR3 has 15 residues. Trimming shortened V by 9 bases and J by 2 bases, and 20 bases separated the two germline ends. CDR3 loop: CATVRTPGTNYGYTF. The CDR3 nucleotides are TGCGCCACCGTACGTACACCCGGGACAAACTATGGCTACACCTTC.

The chain combines TRBV4-3 with TRBJ2-7; 8 positions agree with TRBD1. The CDR3 loop spans 22 amino acids. Germline CDR1 LGHNA, CDR2 YSLEER. J lost 7 bases, V lost 4 bases, and 33 bases had no gene match. CDR3 in DNA: TGCGCCAGCAGCCTCTCGACCCAATCCAGGACAGGGCCGTTAGGCCATGGGAGGGAGCAGTACTTC. Translating it yields CASSLSTQSRTGPLGHGREQYF.

CDR3: CASSLNGDSYYGYTF. The DNA of the CDR3 is TGCGCCAGCAGCTTGAACGGGGATTCGTACTATGGCTACACCTTC. This sequence joins TRBV5-1 and TRBJ1-2; D is unclear. Germline values: CDR1 SGHRS, CDR2 YFSETQ. The CDR3 is made up of 15 amino acids. V was clipped by 1 base and J by 3 bases, with 13 bases between them.

The gene calls are TRBV18 and TRBJ2-7; 7 bases match TRBD1. The CDR3 length is 15 residues. The V gene's germline CDR1 is KGHSH and CDR2 LQKENI. V lost 3 bases to trimming and J lost 3 bases; unmatched junction nucleotides: 8. CDR3 loop: CASSPLTGPNYEQYF. The DNA of the CDR3 is TGTGCCAGCTCACCCCTGACAGGGCCGAACTACGAGCAGTACTTC.

The chain has TRBV5-1 and TRBJ2-3, with 9 bases aligning to TRBD1. Losses at the gene ends were 7 bases for V and 4 bases for J; bases not matched to a gene: 7. There are 14 residues in the CDR3. Looked up from germline, CDR1 is SGHRS and CDR2 is YFSETQ. The CDR3 here is CASAGQGSSDTQYF. In DNA form, the CDR3 reads TGCGCCAGCGCCGGACAGGGGAGTTCAGATACGCAGTATTTT.

V and J are TRBV7-9 and TRBJ2-1; D may match TRBD1 or TRBD2 (6 bases each). The V gene lost 8 bases and the J gene lost 4 bases, with 15 bases spanning the gap. The length of the CDR3 is 14 residues. The germline gives CDR1 SEHNR, CDR2 FQNEAQ (reference sequence). The CDR3 sequence is CASLYRGPYNEQFF. The DNA of the CDR3 is TGTGCCAGCCTATACCGGGGGCCTTACAATGAGCAGTTCTTC.

This clone was observed at least ten times. The genes are TRBV27 and TRBJ2-3, with D possibly TRBD2 on 5 matching bases. The CDR3 loop spans 16 amino acids. The V gene's germline CDR1 is MNHEY and CDR2 SMNVEV (reference sequence). Deletions cut 5 bases from V and 1 base from J, with 16 bases between. DNA for the CDR3: TGTGCCAGCAGTGCCCCTGCGGGCGCAGGCACAGATACGCAGTATTTT. Protein product: CASSAPAGAGTDTQYF.

This clone was counted once. The sample contains more than one DNA sequence encoding this CDR3. V and J are TRBV28 and TRBJ1-1; D call uncertain. Trimming removed 3 bases at V and 0 bases at J, with 8 bases between. CDR3 length equals 14 residues. Germline lookup yields CDR1 MDHEN and CDR2 SYDVKM. CDR3 sequence: CASSLAGVNTEAFF. In DNA form, the CDR3 reads TGTGCCAGCAGTTTGGCGGGAGTGAACACTGAAGCTTTCTTT.

This clone was recorded only once. The rearrangement joins TRBV2 to TRBJ2-4; 10 nucleotides match TRBD2. The CDR3 is 16 amino acids. CDR1 is SNHLY, CDR2 FYNNEI, per germline. Germline trimming cut 5 bases from V and 0 bases from J; bases unmatched to any gene: 4. The CDR3 nucleotides read TGTGCCAGCAGTTTACTAGCGGGAATAGCCAAAAACATTCAGTACTTC. Protein: CASSLLAGIAKNIQYF.

The chain employs TRBV4-3 and TRBJ2-3; 11 nucleotides align to TRBD2. The CDR3 has 17 residues. The germline CDR1 and CDR2 sequences are LGHNA and YSLEER. The V segment lost 0 bases and the J segment 2 bases; nucleotides outside the gene matches: 4. CDR3 sequence: CASSQELAGATTDTQYF. The CDR3 DNA reads TGCGCCAGCAGCCAAGAACTAGCGGGAGCTACCACAGATACGCAGTATTTT.

The sample holds one count of this clone. V usage is TRBV7-9 and J usage is TRBJ1-2, with unresolved D. Germline values: CDR1 SEHNR, CDR2 FQNEAQ (reference sequence). Trimming pared 1 base from V and 4 bases from J, leaving 13 bases between. This CDR3 region has 15 residues. For the CDR3, the DNA is TGTGCCAGCAGCTTAGGAGGTACCAATCCCTATGGCTACACCTTC. Translated, it gives CASSLGGTNPYGYTF.

This chain joins TRBV5-1 and TRBJ2-1, with TRBD2 matching 11 bases. Germline CDR1 and CDR2: SGHRS and YFSETQ. This CDR3 comprises 16 residues. V lost 4 bases to trimming and J lost 5 bases; unmatched junction nucleotides: 8. The CDR3, as DNA: TGCGCCAGCAGCACCTTACCTAGCGGGAGGCACAATGAGCAGTTCTTC. It is translated as CASSTLPSGRHNEQFF. Full variable domain (outside the CDR3, taken from reference TRBV5-1 and TRBJ2-1): KAGVTQTPRYLIKTRGQQVTLSCSPISGHRSVSWYQQTPGQGLQFLFEYFSETQRNKGNFPGRFSGRQFSNSRSEMNVSTLELGDSALYLCASSTLPSGRHNEQFFGPGTRLTVL.

The chain carries TRBV7-3 and TRBJ2-2; no reliable D call. In germline, CDR1 is SGHTA, CDR2 FQGTGA. V lost 5 bases and J 8 bases, leaving 12 bases between the germline ends. The CDR3 sequence is 13 residues long. CDR3 sequence (DNA): TGTGCCAGCAGCCGCGATAGACAAGGGGAGCTGTTTTTT. Its translation: CASSRDRQGELFF. The whole variable domain, filled in from reference TRBV7-3 and TRBJ2-2, reads GAGVSQTPSNKVTEKGKYVELRCDPISGHTALYWYRQSLGQGPEFLIYFQGTGAADDSGLPNDRFFAVRPEGSVSTLKIQRTERGDSAVYLCASSRDRQGELFFGEGSRLTVL.

For this clone: Different DNA sequences within this sample yield the same CDR3. V is TRBV7-2 and J is TRBJ2-7; perhaps TRBD1 as D (6 bases). This CDR3 spans 13 amino acids. Germline CDR1 and CDR2: SGHTA and FQGNSA. V dropped 4 bases and J dropped 3 bases, with 10 bases sitting between them. The CDR3 DNA reads TGTGCCAGCAGCTCCCCAGGGGTCTACGAGCAGTACTTC. Residues: CASSSPGVYEQYF.

The CDR3 DNA is TGTGCCAGCAGGGGAGGGGTGACGTTTCAAAGTGGCTACACCTTC. It is translated as CASRGGVTFQSGYTF. The J gene is TRBJ1-2, the V gene TRBV6-5; D may be TRBD1 (5 bases). Trimming cost V 6 bases and J 7 bases, with 21 bases left between them. CDR3 size: 15 residues. In germline, CDR1 is MNHEY, CDR2 SVGAGI.

The V call is TRBV5-6, the J call TRBJ2-1; 7 bases agree with TRBD2. V was clipped by 2 bases and J by 7 bases; unmatched bases: 12. This CDR3 has 16 residues. Germline CDR1 reads SGHDT; CDR2 reads YYEEEE. In DNA form, the CDR3 reads TGTGCCAGCAGCTTTCCGAGACTAGCTGTCCGGAATGAGCAGTTCTTC. This translates into CASSFPRLAVRNEQFF.

The chain combines TRBV9 with TRBJ2-3, with TRBD2 identical over 14 bases. CDR3 length: 15 amino acids. The germline gives CDR1 SGDLS, CDR2 YYNGEE. J gave up 7 bases and V 7 bases, and 8 bases lay outside the gene matches. The CDR3 here is CASERLAGGINTQYF. The CDR3 DNA is TGTGCCAGCGAAAGACTAGCGGGAGGGATAAATACGCAGTATTTT.

The chain combines TRBV11-2 with TRBJ2-7, with no clear D. Trimming stripped 0 bases from V and 2 bases from J, with 8 bases between. Germline V gives CDR1 SGHAT, CDR2 FQNNGV. The CDR3 extends over 14 amino acids. The CDR3 protein is CASSLERSAYEQYF. CDR3 bases: TGTGCCAGCAGCTTAGAACGTTCGGCCTACGAGCAGTACTTC.

This clone was observed once. The V and J genes are TRBV5-4 and TRBJ2-5; D remains ambiguous. This CDR3 region has 14 residues. Trimming cost V 0 bases and J 4 bases, with 10 bases left between them. Germline assignment: CDR1 SGHNT and CDR2 YYREEE (reference sequence). The CDR3 DNA sequence: TGTGCCAGCAGCTTGGACGCCGGCGGAGAGACCCAGTACTTC. Amino acid sequence: CASSLDAGGETQYF.

The chain joins TRBV28 to TRBJ2-1, with unresolved D. Germline V CDR1 and CDR2: MDHEN, SYDVKM. The V end was cut by 3 bases, the J end by 10 bases, with 19 bases between. This CDR3 comprises 15 residues. The CDR3 reads CASSFRRVIRQEQFF. The CDR3 nucleotides read TGTGCCAGCAGTTTTCGAAGGGTGATTAGGCAGGAGCAGTTCTTC.

This clone was recorded once. This chain connects TRBV19 to TRBJ2-7; 9 positions match TRBD1. The CDR3 consists of 16 residues. The germline gives CDR1 LNHDA, CDR2 SQIVND (reference sequence). Trimming at V came to 1 base and at J to 5 bases, leaving 9 bases not matched to a gene. CDR3 amino acids: CASSIVSGQGIHEQYF. The CDR3 nucleotides read TGTGCCAGTAGTATAGTCTCCGGACAGGGGATCCACGAGCAGTACTTC.

The rearrangement uses TRBV5-1 and TRBJ2-2; D may be TRBD2 (7 bases). Germline lookup yields CDR1 SGHRS and CDR2 YFSETQ. CDR3 length: 15 amino acids. Trimming removed 4 bases from V and 4 bases from J, with 14 bases in between. The CDR3 coding sequence is TGCGCCAGCAGCCCCCGGGGGGCATCCACCGGGGAGCTGTTTTTT. Amino acids: CASSPRGASTGELFF. The full variable domain, its missing parts supplied by reference TRBV5-1 and TRBJ2-2, is KAGVTQTPRYLIKTRGQQVTLSCSPISGHRSVSWYQQTPGQGLQFLFEYFSETQRNKGNFPGRFSGRQFSNSRSEMNVSTLELGDSALYLCASSPRGASTGELFFGEGSRLTVL.

The rearrangement uses TRBV27 and TRBJ1-5; D gene uncertain. Trimming stripped 3 bases from V and 3 bases from J, with 12 bases between. Looked up from germline, CDR1 is MNHEY and CDR2 is SMNVEV (reference sequence). The length of the CDR3 is 15 residues. DNA for the CDR3: TGTGCCAGCAGTTTTTTGGATCCCCCCAATCAGCCCCAGCATTTT. Its protein product is CASSFLDPPNQPQHF.

The genes are TRBV5-6 and TRBJ1-5, with D possibly TRBD1 on 6 matching bases. Trimming pared 6 bases from V and 3 bases from J, leaving 16 bases between. The V gene's germline CDR1 is SGHDT and CDR2 YYEEEE. The CDR3 runs to 15 residues. The CDR3 sequence is CASNKQGLVNQPQHF. In DNA, the CDR3 is TGTGCCAGCAACAAACAGGGTCTAGTCAATCAGCCCCAGCATTTT.

This clone was observed a single time. V and J are TRBV27 and TRBJ2-7; TRBD2 matches at 8 bases. CDR3 length equals 16 residues. Germline V gives CDR1 MNHEY, CDR2 SMNVEV (reference sequence). J was trimmed by 1 base and V by 2 bases; bases with no gene match: 7. CDR3 bases: TGTGCCAGCAGTTTAGTCGGCAGCGGGAGTTCCTACGAGCAGTACTTC. This sequence encodes CASSLVGSGSSYEQYF.